The 17 T cell receptor beta chains in this list originate from one sample, sequenced in a study of regulatory T cells in long-lasting Graves disease (dated by TCRdb to the early 2020s). The library was prepared using multiplex PCR. Sequencer: Illumina HiSeq 4000. TCR beta libraries were built with iRepertoire HTBI primers and Arm-PCR amplification of CDR3 regions. TCRdb reanalyzed the raw reads on its own, using fastp at Q25 for trimming and MiXCR for clone calling, and kept in-frame beta chains. One record per CDR3 amino acid sequence lists the most common genes and DNA. In all, the sample holds approximately 350,000 distinct CDR3 sequences, and about 23% of those were seen once. The ten most abundant clones make up 25% to 35% of the sample. In the paper's terms, the time point label means: persistent/refractory GD, antithyroid drugs over 5 years with positive TRAb. RNA was extracted from PBMCs in TRIzol for both TCR sequencing and RNA sequencing.

The sequenced sample was peripheral blood mononuclear cells (PBMCs), obtained when the disease was refractory, from a patient treated with antithyroid drugs. The receptors come from a middle-aged woman with Graves disease. Donor details come from another sample of the same person, matched by shared clones.

This clonotype was picked up many times. This chain links TRBV29-1 with TRBJ2-7, with D perhaps given as TRBD1 or TRBD2 (5 bases each). CDR3 size: 14 residues. Trimming removed 3 bases at V and 5 bases at J, with 17 bases between. Germline V gene lookup returns CDR1 SQVTM and CDR2 ANQGSEA. CDR3: CSVEVWGSGNEQYF. The CDR3 DNA reads as TGCAGCGTTGAGGTTTGGGGGTCGGGGAACGAGCAGTACTTC.

The chain uses TRBV10-1 and TRBJ2-1; the match to TRBD1 covers 10 bases. The trim removed 2 bases at V and 6 bases at J, leaving 4 bases unmatched. In germline, CDR1 is WNHNN, CDR2 SYGVQD (reference sequence). The CDR3 consists of 15 residues. In DNA, the CDR3 is TGCGCCAGCAGTGAGCCGGGACAGGGGTTCAATGAGCAGTTCTTC. It is translated as CASSEPGQGFNEQFF.

This clonotype showed up many times. The chain combines TRBV3-1 with TRBJ2-2; no firm D call. V was cut by 4 bases and J by 4 bases, with 7 bases left in between. CDR3 length: 13 amino acids. CDR1 and CDR2 from the germline V gene are LGHDT and YNNKEL (reference sequence). The CDR3 DNA sequence: TGTGCCAGCAGCCGGAGTTTCACCGGGGAGCTGTTTTTT. The encoded protein is CASSRSFTGELFF.

The genes are TRBV19 and TRBJ1-1; D unresolved. Germline CDR1 reads LNHDA; CDR2 reads SQIVND (reference sequence). The CDR3 is made up of 13 amino acids. With 8 bases removed from V and 0 bases from J, the gap between germline ends came to 10 bases. The CDR3: CASYVSMNTEAFF. Here the CDR3 DNA reads TGTGCCAGTTATGTATCCATGAACACTGAAGCTTTCTTT. The whole variable domain, remainder taken from reference TRBV19 and TRBJ1-1, is DGGITQSPKYLFRKEGQNVTLSCEQNLNHDAMYWYRQDPGQGLRLIYYSQIVNDFQKGDIAEGYSVSREKKESFPLTVTSAQKNPTAFYLCASYVSMNTEAFFGQGTRLTVV.

The table lists this clonotype with many counts. This rearrangement joins TRBV20-1 to TRBJ2-7; D is unresolved. V was clipped by 0 bases and J by 3 bases, with 12 bases between them. The CDR3 loop spans 14 amino acids. CDR1 and CDR2 (germline): DFQATT, SNEGSKA (reference sequence). The CDR3 bases are TGCAGTGCTAGAGATCTTGCAGCCAACTACGAGCAGTACTTC. Amino acids: CSARDLAANYEQYF.

A few counts support this clonotype. The chain couples TRBV20-1 to TRBJ1-5; 8 bases are a match to TRBD1. The CDR3 extends over 18 amino acids. The V segment lost 0 bases and the J segment 2 bases; nucleotides outside the gene matches: 12. The germline V gene has CDR1 DFQATT and CDR2 SNEGSKA (reference sequence). CDR3 nucleotide sequence: TGCAGTGCTAGAGATCTTGGACAGGGTTTTGACGGCAATCAGCCCCAGCATTTT. It is translated as CSARDLGQGFDGNQPQHF.

This clonotype has a count of ten or more. This chain joins TRBV7-9 and TRBJ1-2; no clear D gene. This CDR3 contains 15 residues. V gave up 5 bases and J gave up 5 bases, with 18 bases separating them. Germline lookup yields CDR1 SEHNR and CDR2 FQNEAQ (reference sequence). CDR3 residues: CASSPRETPGYGYTF. Written as DNA, the CDR3 is TGTGCCAGCAGCCCACGCGAAACACCCGGGTATGGCTACACCTTC.

The V call is TRBV29-1, the J call TRBJ2-1, with D possibly matching TRBD2 (5 bases). Trimming shortened V by 5 bases and J by 9 bases, and 17 bases separated the two germline ends. This CDR3 spans 13 amino acids. Germline loops: CDR1 SQVTM, CDR2 ANQGSEA. CDR3 nucleotides: TGCAGCGTTCATCCGGGCTCGGCGGGTGAGCAGTTCTTC. Its protein is CSVHPGSAGEQFF.

V gene TRBV2 combines with J gene TRBJ2-1; perhaps TRBD2 as D (6 bases). Trimming stripped 6 bases from V and 13 bases from J, with 13 bases between. The CDR3 has 11 amino acids. Germline V gene sequence: CDR1 SNHLY, CDR2 FYNNEI. The CDR3, as DNA: TGTGCCAGCAGGCAAGGAGGGCCACAGTTCTTC. This codes for CASRQGGPQFF.

The sample holds many counts of this clonotype. V is TRBV2 and J is TRBJ2-7; 8 positions match TRBD2. The CDR3 is 15 amino acids. The junction had 16 bases not matched to a gene; V was cut back by 8 bases and J by 7 bases. CDR1 and CDR2 (germline): SNHLY, FYNNEI. In DNA, the CDR3 is TGTGCCAGCCTTCGGCGAGCGGGAGTAGGAGGGGAGCAGTACTTC. This encodes CASLRRAGVGGEQYF.

This clonotype was seen at least ten times. The chain has TRBV20-1 and TRBJ1-4; TRBD1 matches 11 bases. The J segment lost 6 bases and the V segment lost 7 bases, leaving 4 bases of the junction unmatched. Germline V gene sequence: CDR1 DFQATT, CDR2 SNEGSKA (reference sequence). This CDR3 is built from 13 residues. In DNA, the CDR3 is TGCAGTGTTCCGGGACAGGGGGATGAAAAACTGTTTTTT. It is translated as CSVPGQGDEKLFF.

In this sample, this clonotype turned up many times. The chain couples TRBV7-2 to TRBJ1-6; TRBD1 agrees at 7 bases. V gave up 0 bases and J gave up 7 bases; unmatched junction bases: 3. CDR1 is SGHTA, CDR2 FQGNSA, per germline. This CDR3 is built from 15 residues. In nucleotides, the CDR3 is TGTGCCAGCAGCTTAGCATTCAGGGGGAATTCACCCCTCCACTTT. Translating it yields CASSLAFRGNSPLHF.

A few counts support this clonotype. The chain combines TRBV3-1 with TRBJ2-1, with TRBD2 matching over 10 bases. V gave up 0 bases and J gave up 3 bases; unmatched junction bases: 5. Germline lookup yields CDR1 LGHDT and CDR2 YNNKEL (reference sequence). The CDR3 has 17 residues. As DNA, the CDR3 is TGTGCCAGCAGCCAAGATCAGGGACTAGCGCTCTACAATGAGCAGTTCTTC. Translating it yields CASSQDQGLALYNEQFF.

This clonotype was observed a few times. This sequence joins TRBV7-9 and TRBJ1-1, with D maybe TRBD1 (5 bases). The CDR3 is 14 amino acids. V was pared by 5 bases and J by 1 base, with 11 bases between. Germline V gene data show CDR1 as SEHNR and CDR2 as FQNEAQ (reference sequence). CDR3 amino acids: CASSGTTANTEAFF. The CDR3 DNA reads TGTGCCAGCAGCGGAACGACAGCGAACACTGAAGCTTTCTTT.

This clonotype was seen at least ten times. DNA for the CDR3: TGTGCCAGCACCCGTTCGAGGGGAGACACTGAAGCTTTCTTT. Protein sequence: CASTRSRGDTEAFF. V gene TRBV7-9 combines with J gene TRBJ1-1, with TRBD1 as a possible D gene (5 bases). The V gene's germline CDR1 is SEHNR and CDR2 FQNEAQ (reference sequence). V was pared by 7 bases and J by 3 bases, with 15 bases between. The CDR3 consists of 14 residues. The full variable domain, rest sourced from reference TRBV7-9 and TRBJ1-1, is DTGVSQNPRHKITKRGQNVTFRCDPISEHNRLYWYRQTLGQGPEFLTYFQNEAQLEKSRLLSDRFSAERPKGSFSTLEIQRTEQGDSAMYLCASTRSRGDTEAFFGQGTRLTVV.

This clonotype was counted a few times. J is TRBJ2-5 and V is TRBV3-1; TRBD2 matches at 10 bases. Per the germline V gene, CDR1 is LGHDT and CDR2 is YNNKEL (reference sequence). V gave up 3 bases and J gave up 2 bases; unmatched junction bases: 6. This CDR3 is 16 amino acids long. Here the CDR3 reads CASSQLAGVNQETQYF. The CDR3 nucleotides are TGTGCCAGCAGCCAGCTAGCGGGAGTGAATCAAGAGACCCAGTACTTC.

Only a few counts were recorded for this clonotype. This chain links TRBV12-3 or TRBV12-4 with TRBJ2-1; 11 bases fit TRBD2. The CDR3 runs 15 residues. V dropped 7 bases and J dropped 3; count of bases not matched to a gene: 5. The chain's CDR3 is CASTLTSGSYNEQFF. The CDR3 nucleotides are TGTGCCAGCACCTTAACTAGCGGGAGCTACAATGAGCAGTTCTTC.